Below, 8 T cell receptor beta chains from the same sample are listed, as sequenced in a study of long-term antiretroviral therapy in people with HIV. Version v3.0 of the immunoSEQ assay was performed at survey level. Method: immunoSEQ multiplex PCR; TCRdb's copy keeps in-frame clones and lacks some. The sample shows about 28,000 clones, 95% of them seen only once. The sample here was unsorted PBMCs, taken 5.3 years after starting antiretroviral therapy. Receptor source: a man aged 50 to 60 with HIV.

This clone was recorded only once. The rearrangement links TRBV25-1 to TRBJ2-7, with 11 bases that match TRBD1. In germline, CDR1 is MGHDK, CDR2 SYGVNS. CDR3 length: 13 residues. The V and J ends lost 5 bases and 5 bases, in that order; junction bases with no gene match: 2. The CDR3 region is CASSRTGGDEQYF. The CDR3 DNA reads as TGTGCCAGCAGTAGGACAGGGGGCGACGAGCAGTACTTC.

The V call is TRBV5-1, the J call TRBJ2-7; TRBD1 might be the D (6 bases). The germline gives CDR1 SGHRS, CDR2 YFSETQ. The CDR3 length is 14 residues. Trimming left V 0 bases short and J 2 bases short, with 9 bases between. The CDR3 DNA is TGCGCCAGCAGCTTGGAAGGGACAACCTACGAGCAGTACTTC. It translates to CASSLEGTTYEQYF. Supplemented by reference TRBV5-1 and TRBJ2-7, the full variable domain reads KAGVTQTPRYLIKTRGQQVTLSCSPISGHRSVSWYQQTPGQGLQFLFEYFSETQRNKGNFPGRFSGRQFSNSRSEMNVSTLELGDSALYLCASSLEGTTYEQYFGPGTRLTVT.

The chain couples TRBV9 to TRBJ1-1; TRBD1 matches at 7 bases. The germline gives CDR1 SGDLS, CDR2 YYNGEE. CDR3 length: 14 amino acids. The ends lost 3 bases at V and 0 bases at J; junction bases unmatched: 2. CDR3 region: CASSATGMNTEAFF. CDR3 coding DNA: TGTGCCAGCAGCGCGACAGGGATGAACACTGAAGCTTTCTTT.

The chain recombines TRBV4-1 with TRBJ1-4; no reliable D call. V gave up 4 bases and J gave up 4 bases, with 7 bases separating them. The germline V gene encodes CDR1 MGHRA and CDR2 YSYEKL. The CDR3 extends over 13 amino acids. For the CDR3, the DNA is TGCGCCAGCAGCCCGGACGGTAATGAAAAACTGTTTTTT. This translates into CASSPDGNEKLFF.

This clone has a single count. The rearrangement links TRBV5-1 to TRBJ2-4, with 11 bases identical to TRBD1. Losses at the gene ends were 0 bases for V and 6 bases for J; bases not matched to a gene: 2. The CDR3 contains 15 residues. CDR1 is SGHRS, CDR2 YFSETQ, per germline. The CDR3 loop reads CASSLDGQGANIQYF. The CDR3 DNA reads as TGCGCCAGCAGCTTGGACGGACAGGGGGCAAACATTCAGTACTTC.

The chain has TRBV6-5 and TRBJ2-2, with D unclear. V lost 7 bases and J lost 1, with 13 bases in between. This CDR3 comprises 15 residues. The V gene's germline CDR1 is MNHEY and CDR2 SVGAGI. As DNA, the CDR3 is TGTGCCAGCACCTTTACTAAACAGAACACCGGGGAGCTGTTTTTT. Protein product: CASTFTKQNTGELFF.

This clone was found once. The genes are TRBV30 and TRBJ2-1; tentative D call: TRBD2 (6 bases). Germline lookup yields CDR1 GTSNPN and CDR2 SVGIG (reference sequence). The V end lost 1 base, the J end lost 0 bases, and 10 bases lay between the germline ends. This CDR3 has 15 residues. Here the CDR3 reads CAWSEIGSSYNEQFF. CDR3 nucleotide sequence: TGTGCCTGGAGTGAAATCGGGAGCTCCTACAATGAGCAGTTCTTC. The whole variable domain, remainder taken from reference TRBV30 and TRBJ2-1, is SQTIHQWPATLVQPVGSPLSLECTVEGTSNPNLYWYRQAAGRGLQLLFYSVGIGQISSEVPQNLSASRPQDRQFILSSKKLLLSDSGFYLCAWSEIGSSYNEQFFGPGTRLTVL.

This clone occurred a few times. This chain joins TRBV10-2 and TRBJ2-3; D unresolved. V lost 3 bases and J 6 bases, leaving 13 bases between the germline ends. Germline V gives CDR1 WSHSY, CDR2 SAAADI. The CDR3 length is 14 residues. CDR3 nucleotides: TGCGCCAGCAGTGACCCAGCGATGATGGATACGCAGTATTTT. Its translation is CASSDPAMMDTQYF.